This entry lists 21 T cell receptor beta chains sequenced from one sample in a study of T-cell reconstitution after alpha-beta-depleted transplantation in children. Study outcomes and limitations: Newly generated T cells supplied most T-cell counts and diversity one year post-transplant.

Using unique molecular identifiers, the investigators prepared the TCRbeta library. From the PCR reads, TCRdb called clonotypes with MiXCR, one entry per CDR3 protein. Seen here are about 290,000 distinct CDR3 sequences, roughly 7.8% observed once, and the top ten hold approximately 9%. These receptors have no identified antigens. Material: peripheral blood, obtained 360 days after TCRalphabeta/CD19-depleted stem cell transplant. The receptors come from a female patient between 2 and 15 years old who had a stem cell transplant for Fanconi anemia, so the T cells may come from the graft donor.

This clonotype was found a few times. The chain employs TRBV3-1 and TRBJ1-1; 9 positions agree with TRBD1. The length of the CDR3 is 16 residues. Germline-derived CDR1 and CDR2 are LGHDT and YNNKEL (reference sequence). V shed 4 bases and J 0 bases; nucleotides not matched to a gene: 6. CDR3 protein: CASSRTGAHMNTEAFF. CDR3 nucleotide sequence: TGTGCCAGCAGCCGGACAGGGGCACACATGAACACTGAAGCTTTCTTT.

This clonotype was picked up many times. The V call is TRBV11-2, the J call TRBJ2-5; D is unclear. Trimming removed 5 bases at V and 4 bases at J, with 11 bases between. Per germline, CDR1 SGHAT and CDR2 FQNNGV. This CDR3 comprises 13 residues. CDR3 amino acids: CASSPSRGETQYF. DNA for the CDR3: TGTGCCAGCAGCCCGTCTCGCGGAGAGACCCAGTACTTC.

In this sample, this clonotype turned up many times. The rearrangement joins TRBV21-1 to TRBJ2-7; the D call of TRBD2 is as the table states it, not checked on the DNA. TRBV21-1 is noted as a pseudogene. CDR3 size: 16 residues. The CDR3 DNA reads as TGTGCCAGCAGCAAAAAAAAGGGCCTGATAACCTACGAGCAGTACTTC. It codes for CASSKKKGLITYEQYF.

This clonotype was found many times. The V and J genes are TRBV29-1 and TRBJ2-3; 9 positions agree with TRBD1. After removal of 6 bases from V and 5 bases from J, the junction contained 6 bases not matched to a gene. Germline-derived CDR1 and CDR2 are SQVTM and ANQGSEA. This CDR3 is built from 13 residues. The CDR3 DNA is TGCAGCGTAGACAGGGGGAAAAGAGATACGCAGTATTTT. Amino acids: CSVDRGKRDTQYF.

This clonotype has a count of ten or more. The chain uses TRBV7-9 and TRBJ1-2; D is undetermined. Trimming left V 3 bases short and J 3 bases short, with 2 bases between. The CDR3 runs to 11 residues. The germline gives CDR1 SEHNR, CDR2 FQNEAQ (reference sequence). CDR3 bases: TGTGCCAGCAGCTTTTACTATGGCTACACCTTC. It is translated as CASSFYYGYTF.

This clonotype appeared a few times. The rearrangement joins TRBV5-4 to TRBJ2-7, with 11 bases fitting TRBD2. CDR1 is SGHNT and CDR2 is YYREEE in the germline V gene (reference sequence). V lost 0 bases, J lost 4 bases, and 3 bases stayed unmatched. The CDR3 is 15 amino acids. The CDR3 region is CASSLAGTSGYEQYV. For the CDR3, the DNA is TGTGCCAGCAGCTTGGCAGGGACTAGCGGTTACGAGCAGTACGTC.

Comments on this clonotype: One end of the junction is discordant with germline, which a read error may explain. The CDR3 is CASADRGRNEKMFF. Here the CDR3 DNA reads TGTGCCAGCGCGGACAGGGGACGGAATGAAAAAATGTTTTTT. The chain carries TRBV2 and TRBJ1-4, with 9 nucleotides matching TRBD1. The V gene's germline CDR1 is SNHLY and CDR2 FYNNEI. The CDR3 loop spans 14 amino acids.

This clonotype occurred a few times. This chain uses TRBV5-1 with TRBJ2-3; 13 positions agree with TRBD2. The CDR3 runs to 16 residues. V shed 3 bases and J 2 bases; nucleotides not matched to a gene: 3. The germline V gene has CDR1 SGHRS and CDR2 YFSETQ. CDR3: CASSYGTSGNTDTQYF. In DNA, the CDR3 is TGCGCCAGCAGCTACGGGACTAGCGGGAACACAGATACGCAGTATTTT.

Only one count was recorded for this clonotype. A much larger clonotype is one base distant, so this may be a read error. As the CDR3 is not closed by the conserved phenylalanine or tryptophan, this likely results from a read error. J is TRBJ1-6 and V is TRBV5-1; 7 nucleotides line up with TRBD1. Losses at the gene ends were 6 bases for V and 7 bases for J; bases not matched to a gene: 4. Per the germline V gene, CDR1 is SGHRS and CDR2 is YFSETQ. The CDR3 consists of 13 residues. Here the CDR3 reads CASKGTDNSPLHL. The CDR3 nucleotides are TGCGCCAGCAAGGGGACAGACAATTCACCCCTCCACCTT.

This clonotype showed up many times. This sequence joins TRBV10-3 and TRBJ2-7, with D maybe TRBD1 (6 bases). Trimming took 8 bases from V and 5 from J, leaving 10 bases between them. CDR3 length: 11 amino acids. The germline CDR1 and CDR2 sequences are ENHRY and SYGVKD. This CDR3 reads CAIRQVDEQYF. The CDR3 DNA is TGTGCCATCCGACAGGTTGACGAGCAGTACTTC.

This clonotype has at least ten counts. The V call is TRBV5-1, the J call TRBJ2-1; tentatively, D is TRBD1 or TRBD2 (5 bases each). CDR3 length: 15 residues. V lost 0 bases and J 9 bases, leaving 16 bases between the germline ends. The germline CDR1 and CDR2 sequences are SGHRS and YFSETQ. Here the CDR3 reads CASSLGRDGIPEQFF. DNA of the CDR3: TGCGCCAGCAGCTTGGGCCGGGACGGAATTCCTGAGCAGTTCTTC.

This clonotype showed up many times. The V and J genes are TRBV14 and TRBJ2-7, with TRBD2 matching 11 bases. J gave up 3 bases and V 3 bases, and 1 base lay outside the gene matches. The CDR3 consists of 14 residues. The germline gives CDR1 SGHDN, CDR2 FVKESK. The CDR3 spells CASSHGTSGYEQYF. CDR3 bases: TGTGCCAGCAGCCATGGGACTAGCGGCTACGAGCAGTACTTC. The complete variable domain, with remaining parts taken from reference TRBV14 and TRBJ2-7, reads EAGVTQFPSHSVIEKGQTVTLRCDPISGHDNLYWYRRVMGKEIKFLLHFVKESKQDESGMPNNRFLAERTGGTYSTLKVQPAELEDSGVYFCASSHGTSGYEQYFGPGTRLTVT.

This chain joins TRBV3-1 and TRBJ2-3; a possible D gene is TRBD2 (5 bases). This CDR3 has 15 amino acids. Germline assignment: CDR1 LGHDT and CDR2 YNNKEL (reference sequence). The V and J ends lost 4 bases and 2 bases respectively, with 13 bases between them. This CDR3 reads CASSPNGVTTDTQYF. The CDR3 nucleotides are TGTGCCAGCAGCCCAAACGGGGTGACCACAGATACGCAGTATTTT.

This clonotype was observed at least ten times. The rearrangement links TRBV7-9 to TRBJ2-1, with 8 positions matching TRBD2. The CDR3 consists of 16 residues. Germline CDR1 reads SEHNR; CDR2 reads FQNEAQ (reference sequence). J lost 9 bases, V lost 5 bases, and 15 bases had no gene match. The CDR3 region has the DNA TGTGCCAGCAGCCCGCACTTTGGCGGGGGGCCAGTTGAGCAGTTCTTC. It yields the protein CASSPHFGGGPVEQFF.

This clonotype came up a few times. The rearrangement uses TRBV7-2 and TRBJ2-7, with D unresolved. V shed 5 bases and J shed 4 bases, with 15 bases lying between them. This CDR3 has 14 amino acids. Germline V gives CDR1 SGHTA, CDR2 FQGNSA. The CDR3: CASSGSLPLYEQYF. In DNA form, the CDR3 reads TGTGCCAGCAGCGGGTCTCTGCCTCTGTACGAGCAGTACTTC.

Points on this clonotype: The germline gene is not matched at one end of the junction; a read error may be the cause. This sequence joins TRBV9 and TRBJ2-3; D might be TRBD2 (5 bases). Germline lookup yields CDR1 SGDLS and CDR2 YYNGEE. The CDR3 has 12 residues. For the CDR3, the DNA is TGTGCCAGCAGCCCGCAGAGGGATAGGCAGTATTTT. It codes for CASSPQRDRQYF. Combining the CDR3 with reference TRBV9 and TRBJ2-3 gives the whole variable domain DSGVTQTPKHLITATGQRVTLRCSPRSGDLSVYWYQQSLDQGLQFLIQYYNGEERAKGNILERFSAQQFPDLHSELNLSSLELGDSALYFCASSPQRDRQYFGPGTRLTVL.

This clonotype was counted many times. The genes are TRBV5-1 and TRBJ2-6; the D is unclear. V was shortened by 5 bases and J by 3 bases, with 6 bases between the two germline ends. The CDR3 is 13 amino acids. The germline CDR1 and CDR2 sequences are SGHRS and YFSETQ. CDR3 sequence: CASRSRGANVLTF. The CDR3 DNA follows: TGCGCCAGCAGAAGTCGTGGGGCCAACGTCCTGACTTTC.

This clonotype was counted many times. V is TRBV6-2 or TRBV6-3 and J is TRBJ2-7; D might be TRBD2 (5 bases). This CDR3 spans 15 amino acids. Trimming left V 2 bases short and J 2 bases short, with 13 bases between. Germline lookup yields CDR1 MNHEY and CDR2 SVGEGT. The CDR3 is CASSYPGIVPYEQYV. CDR3 in DNA: TGTGCCAGCAGTTACCCCGGGATCGTCCCCTACGAGCAGTACGTC.

Only a few counts were recorded for this clonotype. This may stem from a read error, because a much larger clone lies one nucleotide away. The J gene is TRBJ2-3, the V gene TRBV20-1; TRBD1 is a possible D gene (6 bases). Germline CDR1 is DFQATT and CDR2 is SNEGSKA (reference sequence). The CDR3 runs 18 residues. CDR3 loop: CCASDGDNIPFSTDTQYF. The CDR3 DNA follows: TGCTGTGCTAGTGACGGGGACAACATTCCTTTTAGCACAGATACGCAGTATTTT.

The V call is TRBV7-3, the J call TRBJ1-1, with 11 nucleotides matching TRBD1. The CDR3 spans 14 residues. Trimming cost V 1 base and J 11 bases; bases outside gene matches: 6. CDR1 and CDR2 (germline): SGHTA, FQGTGA. This chain's CDR3 is CASSLNLGQGAAFF. The CDR3 DNA reads TGTGCCAGCAGCTTAAATCTCGGACAGGGGGCTGCTTTCTTT.

The chain links TRBV4-1 to TRBJ2-2, with 7 bases aligning to TRBD2. The V segment lost 4 bases and the J segment 0 bases; nucleotides outside the gene matches: 8. Germline CDR1 and CDR2: MGHRA and YSYEKL. This CDR3 has 17 amino acids. CDR3 in DNA: TGCGCCAGCAGCCTCACCCTCCGGGGGGCGAACACCGGGGAGCTGTTTTTT. It translates to CASSLTLRGANTGELFF.